This TCR beta chain appears in the sequencing data of a study of neurological immune-mediated disorders. The CDR3 has 14 amino acids. Germline CDR1 and CDR2: LGHDT and YNNKEL (reference sequence). Deletions cut 7 bases from V and 5 bases from J, with 17 bases between. Whole-study results and caveats: The expanded clones of different subjects shared no CDR3 amino acid sequences (suggesting private repertoires in all groups).

This clonotype was found many times. Its cognate antigen is unknown. The method for making cDNA was 5'RACE, and it used 10-nucleotide random UMIs. The output of every sequencing run, over 190 million TCR-beta sequences, came from 15-18 subjects. One entry per CDR3 protein results from TCRdb running MiXCR on the 5' RACE reads. The table has under 90,000 distinct CDR3 sequences, 10% to 13% seen once. The unsorted libraries were made from 2 million PBMCs kept at -80 C. Sequencing input: PBMCs. The rearrangement links TRBV3-1 to TRBJ2-5; perhaps TRBD1 as D (5 bases). This clonotype originated in a man in his forties or fifties in good health. CDR3 region: CASTRLSGSETQYF. Written as DNA, the CDR3 is TGTGCCAGCACCCGGTTATCAGGGTCGGAGACCCAGTACTTC.